Following are 13 T cell receptor beta chains from one sample sequenced in a study of memory CD4+ T cells and cytomegalovirus serostatus (dated 2019 in TCRdb). Single viable CD3+CD4+CD8-CD45RO+ cells were sorted as memory CD4+ T cells on a FACSAria II. To prepare the library, the immunoSEQ multiplex PCR assay was applied. TCRdb re-hosts the immuneACCESS table, in-frame sequences only. Its copies lack some clones; in the studies checked, an unresolved V gene accounts for under half of them, and the cause for the rest is not known. For this sample the table gives 55,000 or so clones, of which around 83% were detected only once. Of the sample, under 1.5% falls within the top ten clones. What was sequenced was memory CD4+ T cells from blood. The receptors originated from an adult in good health and CMV-seropositive.

The CDR3 region has the DNA TGTGCCAGCAGTTACAGGGAGGGAAACACCATATATTTT. It codes for CASSYREGNTIYF. The chain carries TRBV27 and TRBJ1-3; D perhaps matches TRBD1 (6 bases). Germline CDR1 reads MNHEY; CDR2 reads SMNVEV (reference sequence). Trimming left V 4 bases short and J 4 bases short, with 8 bases between. This CDR3 spans 13 amino acids.

The CDR3 loop is CASSARQGNEKLFF. DNA for the CDR3: TGTGCCAGCAGCGCGCGACAGGGAAATGAAAAACTGTTTTTT. V usage is TRBV11-2 and J usage is TRBJ1-4, with 7 bases fitting TRBD1. The V gene end was trimmed by 5 bases and the J gene end by 5 bases; junction bases not matched to a gene: 5. Germline V lookup: CDR1 SGHAT, CDR2 FQNNGV. CDR3 length equals 14 residues.

V usage is TRBV7-2 and J usage is TRBJ1-2; D is possibly TRBD1 (6 bases). The CDR3 loop spans 15 amino acids. Germline-derived CDR1 and CDR2 are SGHTA and FQGNSA. V lost 7 bases and J lost 3, with 18 bases in between. The CDR3 sequence is CASTRSTGQHYGYTF. CDR3 bases: TGTGCCAGCACCCGCTCCACAGGGCAGCACTATGGCTACACCTTC.

The CDR3 reads CASSEGSDTQYF. Here the CDR3 DNA reads TGTGCCAGCAGTGAAGGGTCAGATACGCAGTATTTT. V gene TRBV2 combines with J gene TRBJ2-3; the D is unclear. Germline CDR1 reads SNHLY; CDR2 reads FYNNEI. The CDR3 is 12 amino acids. V lost 1 base, J lost 4 bases, and 3 bases lay in between.

The J gene is TRBJ1-1, the V gene TRBV14, with D hard to call. In germline, CDR1 is SGHDN, CDR2 FVKESK. V was trimmed by 5 bases and J by 8 bases, leaving 15 bases between them. There are 13 residues in the CDR3. The CDR3 loop reads CASSKGPGREAFF. CDR3 nucleotide sequence: TGTGCCAGCAGCAAAGGACCGGGGAGAGAAGCTTTCTTT.

V is TRBV6-5 and J is TRBJ2-3, with 9 bases lining up with TRBD2. The length of the CDR3 is 14 residues. The V and J ends lost 5 bases and 6 bases, in that order; junction bases with no gene match: 6. Germline values: CDR1 MNHEY, CDR2 SVGAGI. The CDR3 sequence is CASSRGGAQDTQYF. In nucleotides, the CDR3 is TGTGCCAGCAGTCGCGGGGGGGCACAGGATACGCAGTATTTT.

V is TRBV6-1 and J is TRBJ2-5, with D hard to call. Germline V gene sequence: CDR1 MNHNS, CDR2 SASEGT. The ends were cut back, 4 bases at V and 0 bases at J, with 6 bases in the middle. This CDR3 is 13 amino acids long. For the CDR3, the DNA is TGTGCCAGCAGTGCCCGGTACCAAGAGACCCAGTACTTC. The encoded protein is CASSARYQETQYF.

This clone was seen a few times. The rearrangement joins TRBV29-1 to TRBJ2-7; TRBD1 or TRBD2 may be the D gene (5 bases each). The ends were cut back, 6 bases at V and 0 bases at J, with 18 bases in the middle. The CDR3 extends over 15 amino acids. The germline V gene encodes CDR1 SQVTM and CDR2 ANQGSEA. The CDR3 here is CSVAAPGRASYEQYF. The CDR3 nucleotides are TGCAGCGTCGCAGCCCCGGGACGGGCCTCCTACGAGCAGTACTTC.

The chain carries TRBV5-1 and TRBJ2-7; D unresolved. Between the trimmed V and J ends, which lost 0 bases and 3 bases, there was a span of 7 bases. Germline CDR1 is SGHRS and CDR2 is YFSETQ. CDR3 size: 13 residues. DNA for the CDR3: TGCGCCAGCAGCTTGGGACCCTTCTACGAGCAGTACTTC. This translates into CASSLGPFYEQYF.

The chain employs TRBV6-6 and TRBJ2-3, with D perhaps assigned TRBD1 or TRBD2 (8 bases each). The germline gives CDR1 MNHNY, CDR2 SVGAGI (reference sequence). The V and J ends lost 10 bases and 0 bases respectively, with 17 bases between them. CDR3 length equals 15 residues. CDR3 loop: CATQGASGSTDTQYF. The DNA for the CDR3 is TGTGCCACCCAGGGGGCTAGCGGGAGCACAGATACGCAGTATTTT.

This clone has just a few counts. The rearrangement joins TRBV4-3 to TRBJ2-7; unclear D gene. The CDR3 spans 16 residues. Deletions cut 0 bases from V and 0 bases from J, with 12 bases between. CDR1 LGHNA and CDR2 YSLEER come from the germline V gene. The CDR3 protein is CASSQDLTSSSYEQYF. DNA for the CDR3: TGCGCCAGCAGCCAAGATCTAACATCGAGCTCCTACGAGCAGTACTTC.

The V and J genes are TRBV11-3 and TRBJ2-1, with TRBD2 as a possible D gene (7 bases). The CDR3 contains 14 residues. Trimming removed 3 bases at V and 5 bases at J, with 11 bases between. Germline V CDR1 and CDR2: SGHNT, YENEEA. CDR3 sequence (DNA): TGTGCCAGCAGCTTGGGGGGGCCCGACAATGAGCAGTTCTTC. Amino acid sequence: CASSLGGPDNEQFF.

CDR3 nucleotides: TGTGCCAGCAGTCAAGGGGTACAAGAGACCCAGTACTTC. Translation gives CASSQGVQETQYF. V usage is TRBV7-9 and J usage is TRBJ2-5; TRBD1 is a possible D gene (5 bases). Deletions cut 6 bases from V and 2 bases from J, with 10 bases between. Germline CDR1 SEHNR, CDR2 FQNEAQ (reference sequence). This CDR3 is built from 13 residues.